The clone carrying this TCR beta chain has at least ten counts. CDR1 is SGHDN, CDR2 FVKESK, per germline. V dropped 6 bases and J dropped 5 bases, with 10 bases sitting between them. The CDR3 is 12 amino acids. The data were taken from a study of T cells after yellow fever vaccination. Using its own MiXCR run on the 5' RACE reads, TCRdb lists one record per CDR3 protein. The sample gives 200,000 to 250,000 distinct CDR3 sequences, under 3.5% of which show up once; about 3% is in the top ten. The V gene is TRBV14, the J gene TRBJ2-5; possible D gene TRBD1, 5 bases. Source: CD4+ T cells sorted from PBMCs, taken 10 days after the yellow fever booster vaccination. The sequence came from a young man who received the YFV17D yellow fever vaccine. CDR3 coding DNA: TGTGCCAGCAGTCAAAACAGGGAGACCCAGTACTTC. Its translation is CASSQNRETQYF.